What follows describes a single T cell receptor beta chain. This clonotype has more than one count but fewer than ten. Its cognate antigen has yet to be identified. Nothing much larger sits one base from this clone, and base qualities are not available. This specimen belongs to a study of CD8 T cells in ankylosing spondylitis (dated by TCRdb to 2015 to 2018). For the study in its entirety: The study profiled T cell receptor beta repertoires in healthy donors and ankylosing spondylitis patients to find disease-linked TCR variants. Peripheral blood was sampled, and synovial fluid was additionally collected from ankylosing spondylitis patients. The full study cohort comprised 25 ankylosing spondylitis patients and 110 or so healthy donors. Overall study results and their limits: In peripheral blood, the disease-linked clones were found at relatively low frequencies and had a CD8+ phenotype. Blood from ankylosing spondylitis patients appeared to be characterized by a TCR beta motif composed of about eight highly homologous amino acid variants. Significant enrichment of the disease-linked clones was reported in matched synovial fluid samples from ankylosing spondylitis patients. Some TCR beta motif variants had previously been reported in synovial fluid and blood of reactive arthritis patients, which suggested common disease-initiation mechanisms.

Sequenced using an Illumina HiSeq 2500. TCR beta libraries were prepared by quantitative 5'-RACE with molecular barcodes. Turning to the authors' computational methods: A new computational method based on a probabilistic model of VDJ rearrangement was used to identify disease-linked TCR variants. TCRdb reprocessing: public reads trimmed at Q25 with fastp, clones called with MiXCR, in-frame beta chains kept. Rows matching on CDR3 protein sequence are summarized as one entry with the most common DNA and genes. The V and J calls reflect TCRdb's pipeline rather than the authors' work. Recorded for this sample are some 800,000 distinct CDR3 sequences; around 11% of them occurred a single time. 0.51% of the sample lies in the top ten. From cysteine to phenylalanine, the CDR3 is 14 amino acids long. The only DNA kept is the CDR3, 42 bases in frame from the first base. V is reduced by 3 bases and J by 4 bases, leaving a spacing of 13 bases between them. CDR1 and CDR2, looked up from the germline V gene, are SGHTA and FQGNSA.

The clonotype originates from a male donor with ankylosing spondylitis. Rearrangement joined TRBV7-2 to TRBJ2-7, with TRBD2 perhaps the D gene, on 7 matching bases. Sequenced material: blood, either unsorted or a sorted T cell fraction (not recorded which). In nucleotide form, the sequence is TGTGCCAGCAGCTTTGGGGGGGCCCCGTACGAGCAGTACTTC. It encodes CASSFGGAPYEQYF.